Presented here are 13 T cell receptor beta chains from one specimen sequenced in a study of T cell responses to AZD1222 COVID-19 vaccine. TCRdb's table, derived via immunoSEQ multiplex PCR, lists solely in-frame clones and lacks some. Of about 110,000 clones in the sample, roughly 88% were seen once. Sequenced material: peripheral blood, taken on day 0 of AZD1222 vaccination. These receptors were obtained from an adult in good health.

The gene calls are TRBV5-4 and TRBJ2-3; D uncertain. V gave up 5 bases and J gave up 3 bases, with 10 bases separating them. The CDR3 totals 13 residues. Germline V gene sequence: CDR1 SGHNT, CDR2 YYREEE (reference sequence). CDR3 residues: CASRPVDTDTQYF. The CDR3 DNA follows: TGTGCCAGCAGGCCGGTTGATACAGATACGCAGTATTTT.

This chain links TRBV6-2 or TRBV6-3 with TRBJ1-5; tentative D call: TRBD1 (5 bases). V was shortened by 2 bases and J by 0 bases, with 11 bases between the two germline ends. This CDR3 spans 16 amino acids. Looked up from germline, CDR1 is MNHEY and CDR2 is SVGEGT. The DNA of the CDR3 is TGTGCCAGCAGTTACCCTGAAGGGACTAGCAATCAGCCCCAGCATTTT. This sequence encodes CASSYPEGTSNQPQHF.

This chain joins TRBV7-9 and TRBJ1-1, with 7 bases aligning to TRBD1. CDR3 size: 14 residues. Unmatched junction bases numbered 5, after V lost 5 bases and J lost 2 bases. Germline-derived CDR1 and CDR2 are SEHNR and FQNEAQ (reference sequence). CDR3 bases: TGTGCCAGCAGCCTCAGGGACAGTAACACTGAAGCTTTCTTT. This translates into CASSLRDSNTEAFF. The full variable domain, in which reference TRBV7-9 and TRBJ1-1 provide the parts outside the CDR3, is DTGVSQNPRHKITKRGQNVTFRCDPISEHNRLYWYRQTLGQGPEFLTYFQNEAQLEKSRLLSDRFSAERPKGSFSTLEIQRTEQGDSAMYLCASSLRDSNTEAFFGQGTRLTVV.

The V and J genes are TRBV7-2 and TRBJ1-6; 8 bases map to TRBD1. The CDR3 loop spans 14 amino acids. Germline V gene data show CDR1 as SGHTA and CDR2 as FQGNSA. Trimming removed 6 bases from V and 6 bases from J; junction bases left unmatched: 4. CDR3: CASRLTGANSPLHF. CDR3 sequence (DNA): TGTGCCAGCAGACTGACAGGGGCTAATTCACCCCTCCACTTT.

This clone was observed a single time. The rearrangement uses TRBV5-3 and TRBJ1-6; D unclear. TRBV5-3 is filed as an ORF, its function uncertain. The CDR3 totals 21 residues. Trimming removed 0 bases at V and 0 bases at J, with 22 bases between. Written as DNA, the CDR3 is TGTGCCAGAAGCTTGGGGCCAGCAACACGAGCTCATAGCTCCTATAATTCACCCCTCCACTTT. It codes for CARSLGPATRAHSSYNSPLHF.

The CDR3 coding sequence is TGCGCCAGCAGCCAAGATTATGCCAGACAGGGGGCGGATGAAAAACTGTTTTTT. Protein product: CASSQDYARQGADEKLFF. The gene calls are TRBV4-3 and TRBJ1-4; 10 bases are a match to TRBD1. V lost 0 bases to trimming and J lost 6 bases; unmatched junction nucleotides: 10. This CDR3 comprises 18 residues. The V gene's germline CDR1 is LGHNA and CDR2 YSLEER.

The rearrangement links TRBV19 to TRBJ1-1; D is unclear. Deletions cut 5 bases from V and 3 bases from J, with 25 bases between. CDR3 length: 18 residues. CDR1 and CDR2 from the germline V gene are LNHDA and SQIVND (reference sequence). The chain's CDR3 is CASSFEGLQGLSDTEAFF. The CDR3, as DNA: TGTGCCAGTAGTTTCGAGGGATTACAAGGGTTATCGGACACTGAAGCTTTCTTT.

This clone was seen a handful of times. The rearrangement uses TRBV7-9 and TRBJ2-7; maybe TRBD1 (5 bases). The ends were cut back, 1 base at V and 0 bases at J, with 10 bases in the middle. Germline assignment: CDR1 SEHNR and CDR2 FQNEAQ (reference sequence). This CDR3 comprises 15 residues. This CDR3 is CASSLGQGLSYEQYF. CDR3 nucleotide sequence: TGTGCCAGCAGCTTAGGGCAGGGCCTCTCCTACGAGCAGTACTTC.

The chain carries TRBV19 and TRBJ1-5; D remains unclear. Trimming pared 6 bases from V and 0 bases from J, leaving 12 bases between. The CDR3 consists of 15 residues. In germline, CDR1 is LNHDA, CDR2 SQIVND (reference sequence). The CDR3 sequence: CASSTTAFSNQPQHF. CDR3 DNA sequence: TGTGCCAGTAGCACCACAGCGTTTAGCAATCAGCCCCAGCATTTT.

The rearrangement uses TRBV5-1 and TRBJ2-2, with D tentatively TRBD2 (7 bases). From germline, CDR1 is SGHRS and CDR2 YFSETQ. Trimming removed 6 bases from V and 4 bases from J, with 19 bases in between. This CDR3 contains 16 residues. The CDR3 region is CASNSAGAESTGELFF. In nucleotides, the CDR3 is TGCGCCAGCAACAGTGCGGGGGCAGAGAGCACCGGGGAGCTGTTTTTT.

This rearrangement joins TRBV6-1 to TRBJ1-6, with D perhaps TRBD1 (5 bases). The V end lost 3 bases, the J end lost 6 bases, and 15 bases lay between the germline ends. Germline CDR1 is MNHNS and CDR2 is SASEGT. This CDR3 is built from 16 residues. CDR3 loop: CASSEFRDAINSPLHF. The DNA for the CDR3 is TGTGCCAGCAGTGAGTTCCGGGACGCGATTAATTCACCCCTCCACTTT.

The rearrangement uses TRBV28 and TRBJ1-6; 8 bases are shared with TRBD1. V was clipped by 6 bases and J by 9 bases; unmatched bases: 10. CDR3 length equals 15 residues. Germline values: CDR1 MDHEN, CDR2 SYDVKM. The chain's CDR3 is CASRGGQGSSSPLHF. The CDR3, as DNA: TGTGCCAGCAGGGGAGGACAGGGTTCGAGTTCACCCCTCCACTTT. Full variable domain (remainder filled in from reference TRBV28 and TRBJ1-6): DVKVTQSSRYLVKRTGEKVFLECVQDMDHENMFWYRQDPGLGLRLIYFSYDVKMKEKGDIPEGYSVSREKKERFSLILESASTNQTSMYLCASRGGQGSSSPLHFGNGTRLTVT.

The V call is TRBV5-1, the J call TRBJ1-6; D not resolved. This CDR3 has 13 residues. Looked up from germline, CDR1 is SGHRS and CDR2 is YFSETQ. V lost 7 bases and J 0 bases, leaving 5 bases between the germline ends. The CDR3 spells CASGSSYNSPLHF. In nucleotides, the CDR3 is TGCGCCAGCGGAAGCTCCTATAATTCACCCCTCCACTTT.